Listed below are T cell receptor beta chains from one sample, sequenced in a study of beta chain features in type 1 diabetes. Method: immunoSEQ multiplex PCR; TCRdb's copy keeps in-frame clones and lacks some. The data show 120,000 to 150,000 clones, roughly 53% seen once. The sequenced sample consisted of Tregs from blood. All receptors derive from a man younger than 35 in good health. The CDR3 runs from the conserved cysteine through the conserved F or W.

V: TRBV11-1; J: TRBJ2-2; CDR3: CASSFVRGNTGELFF
V: TRBV11-2; J: TRBJ1-4; CDR3: CASSFPGQALGVEKLFF
V: TRBV5-4; J: TRBJ2-7; CDR3: CASSSGQGATNEQYF
V: TRBV5-6; J: TRBJ2-1; CDR3: CASSLGGLAYNEQFF
V: TRBV27; J: TRBJ2-1; CDR3: CASSPRTSGRAAEQFF
V: TRBV6-1; J: TRBJ2-5; CDR3: CASSEPRFRAGWWKETQYF
V: TRBV5-1; J: TRBJ1-4; CDR3: CASSSGDRGEKLFF
V: TRBV28; J: TRBJ2-6; CDR3: CASSRLKTGDLSGANVLTF
V: TRBV29-1; J: TRBJ1-1; CDR3: CSVERAGQNTEAFF
V: TRBV19; J: TRBJ2-5; CDR3: CASSGQGRETQYF
V: TRBV7-2; J: TRBJ1-2; CDR3: CASSLADREKVGF
V: TRBV6-1; J: TRBJ1-2; CDR3: CASSVLRATHRF
V: TRBV28; J: TRBJ2-1; CDR3: CASSAFDRAEYNEQFF
V: TRBV11-2; J: TRBJ1-3; CDR3: CASSLHPSSGNTIYF
V: TRBV5-1; J: TRBJ1-1; CDR3: CASSGGQITEAFF
V: TRBV19; J: TRBJ1-4; CDR3: CASSIRQGAREKLFF
V: TRBV5-1; J: TRBJ2-1; CDR3: CASRRTGGNQFF
V: TRBV28; J: TRBJ2-2; CDR3: CASSGTSGRRFGGELFF
V: TRBV15; J: TRBJ2-7; CDR3: CATSSGTGVGEQYF
V: TRBV28; J: TRBJ1-1; CDR3: CASIQGMGYVNTEAFF
V: TRBV7-9; J: TRBJ2-4; CDR3: CASSLGTGRTKNIQYF
V: TRBV5-1; J: TRBJ2-3; CDR3: CATKFSGLSTDTQYF
V: TRBV7-2; J: TRBJ1-5; CDR3: CASSPTRAYQPQHF
V: TRBV7-2; J: TRBJ2-7; CDR3: CASSFPQTYEQYF
V: TRBV7-2; J: TRBJ2-7; CDR3: CASSFDRGSYEQYF
V: TRBV11-2; J: TRBJ2-1; CDR3: CASSPPPSRNEQFF
V: TRBV30; J: TRBJ2-3; CDR3: CAWSVGRGTPDTQYF
V: TRBV5-1; J: TRBJ2-5; CDR3: CASTGQLQETQYF
V: TRBV27; J: TRBJ2-1; CDR3: CASSFRYNEQFF
V: TRBV5-5; J: TRBJ2-2; CDR3: CASSFQGLNTGELFF
V: TRBV5-1; J: TRBJ2-7; CDR3: CASSFRTGVVYEQYF
V: TRBV9; J: TRBJ2-7; CDR3: CASSPSRDFTYEQYF
V: TRBV6-5; J: TRBJ1-6; CDR3: CASSSLGGPNSPLHF
V: TRBV5-1; J: TRBJ2-4; CDR3: CASSLVSGTGGFDIQYF
V: TRBV4-2; J: TRBJ2-7; CDR3: CASSQENLVGLRYEQYF
V: TRBV4-2; J: TRBJ2-1; CDR3: CASSRRGSDEQFF
V: TRBV7-2; J: TRBJ2-3; CDR3: CASSASSGGAGNTQYF
V: TRBV25-1; J: TRBJ2-7; CDR3: CASRRQGSYEQYF
V: TRBV15; J: TRBJ2-5; CDR3: CATSREPAGPPNEQYF
V: TRBV6-1; J: TRBJ2-7; CDR3: CASSPGQVNYEQYF
V: TRBV2; J: TRBJ2-5; CDR3: CASRQTSGRLETQYF
V: TRBV28; J: TRBJ1-2; CDR3: CASSFGGLFGYGYTF
V: TRBV19; J: TRBJ1-6; CDR3: CASSIFYRDSPLHF
V: TRBV6-1; J: TRBJ1-5; CDR3: CASRGQLRNQPQHF
V: TRBV2; J: TRBJ2-5; CDR3: CAYSRDLRRATQYF
V: TRBV28; J: TRBJ2-5; CDR3: CASKSALRTSGEAQYF
V: TRBV28; J: TRBJ2-7; CDR3: CASSLGRGEQYF
V: TRBV29-1; J: TRBJ2-2; CDR3: CSVDIGRGRGELFF
V: TRBV29-1; J: TRBJ1-1; CDR3: CSVMGGTEAFF
V: TRBV4-3; J: TRBJ1-2; CDR3: CASSQDVQTGHSNYGYTF
V: TRBV6-6; J: TRBJ2-2; CDR3: CASSYSLGTGELFF
V: TRBV7-2; J: TRBJ2-4; CDR3: CASSPPIETSGSRNIQYF
V: TRBV11-2; J: TRBJ2-2; CDR3: CASSLQAGVAGELFF
V: TRBV19; J: TRBJ2-3; CDR3: CASKTPDSLEKQYF